The present TCR beta chain was sequenced within a study of beta chain features in type 1 diabetes. Study summary: Examination spanned 100 million to 130 million sorted cells from all samples.

There are 15 residues in the CDR3. V dropped 2 bases and J dropped 5; count of bases not matched to a gene: 5. The germline CDR1 and CDR2 sequences are MDHEN and SYDVKM. Since all of the isolated RNA was reverse transcribed, expressed TCRB transcripts were what got sequenced. Data came from immunoSEQ multiplex PCR; TCRdb stores just in-frame clones and leaves some out. The repertoire holds around 99,000 clones, with 40% as singletons. The sample holds a few counts of this clone. The sequence was collected from a woman between 18 and 29 years old in good health. The chain links TRBV28 to TRBJ2-1; 8 bases match TRBD2. Sequencing was carried out using stem cell memory CD4+ T cells from blood. The CDR3 DNA reads TGTGCCAGCAGTTTAGCGGGAGGCGCAAACAATGAGCAGTTCTTC. This sequence encodes CASSLAGGANNEQFF.